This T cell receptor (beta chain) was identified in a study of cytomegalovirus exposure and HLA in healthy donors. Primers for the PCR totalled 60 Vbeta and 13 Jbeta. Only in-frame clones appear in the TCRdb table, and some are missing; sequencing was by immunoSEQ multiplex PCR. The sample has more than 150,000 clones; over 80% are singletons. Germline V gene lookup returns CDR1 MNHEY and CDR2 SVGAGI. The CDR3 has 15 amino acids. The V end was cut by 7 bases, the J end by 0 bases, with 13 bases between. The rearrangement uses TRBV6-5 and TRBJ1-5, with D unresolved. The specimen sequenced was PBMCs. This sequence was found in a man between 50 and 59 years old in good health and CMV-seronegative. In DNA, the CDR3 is TGTGCCAGCAAACAGAATAATCTTAGCAATCAGCCCCAGCATTTT. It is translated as CASKQNNLSNQPQHF.